This passage covers 5 T cell receptor beta chains from one sample sequenced in a study of STAT5B mutations in CD4+ large granular lymphocyte leukemia. Sequenced by immunoSEQ multiplex PCR; TCRdb stores in-frame clones only, minus some. The sample has 32,000 or so clones, approximately 80% seen once. Sequenced material: CD4+ T cells from blood buffy coats. The receptors stem from a human donor in good health.

This clone was counted once. This chain joins TRBV5-4 and TRBJ1-6; maybe TRBD1 (6 bases). The CDR3 sequence is 15 residues long. Per germline, CDR1 SGHNT and CDR2 YYREEE (reference sequence). Trimming removed 3 bases at V and 7 bases at J, with 14 bases between. The CDR3 nucleotides are TGTGCCAGCAGCTGGGGGGCGACAGTCAATTCACCCCTCCACTTT. Protein: CASSWGATVNSPLHF.

This clone appeared a single time. The V gene is TRBV6-5, the J gene TRBJ1-3; D may be TRBD1 (5 bases). The CDR3 length is 15 residues. The V end lost 8 bases, the J end lost 4 bases, and 18 bases lay between the germline ends. The germline V gene has CDR1 MNHEY and CDR2 SVGAGI. CDR3 amino acids: CASASTGAKGNTIYF. CDR3 bases: TGTGCCAGCGCCTCTACTGGGGCGAAGGGAAACACCATATATTTT.

This chain joins TRBV6-5 and TRBJ2-5; maybe TRBD1 (7 bases). Germline V lookup: CDR1 MNHEY, CDR2 SVGAGI. V dropped 4 bases and J dropped 2 bases, with 14 bases sitting between them. This CDR3 has 15 amino acids. CDR3 bases: TGTGCCAGCAGTTCGACTAGGGGACAGCAAGAGACCCAGTACTTC. Translating gives CASSSTRGQQETQYF.

The rearrangement uses TRBV9 and TRBJ2-1; D is perhaps TRBD2 (5 bases). From germline, CDR1 is SGDLS and CDR2 YYNGEE. The CDR3 is 16 amino acids. Trimming removed 3 bases from V and 0 bases from J, with 13 bases in between. This CDR3 reads CASSALSGSSYNEQFF. The DNA of the CDR3 is TGTGCCAGCAGCGCCCTCTCGGGGAGCTCCTACAATGAGCAGTTCTTC.

The chain has TRBV18 and TRBJ2-1; 11 bases are shared with TRBD2. V lost 3 bases to trimming and J lost 9 bases; unmatched junction nucleotides: 4. Looked up from germline, CDR1 is KGHSH and CDR2 is LQKENI. The CDR3 loop spans 14 amino acids. The CDR3 DNA reads as TGTGCCAGCTCACCCGGGCTAGCGGGGGGTGAGCAGTTCTTC. This translates into CASSPGLAGGEQFF. The complete variable domain, with remaining parts taken from reference TRBV18 and TRBJ2-1, reads NAGVMQNPRHLVRRRGQEARLRCSPMKGHSHVYWYRQLPEEGLKFMVYLQKENIIDESGMPKERFSAEFPKEGPSILRIQQVVRGDSAAYFCASSPGLAGGEQFFGPGTRLTVL.